The entry that follows covers one T cell receptor beta chain sequence. No antigen is known for it. Base qualities are not at hand, and no much larger clone is one base apart. The entry originates in a study of Ad26.COV2.S vaccination and SARS-CoV-2 variants (dated by TCRdb to the early 2020s). For context, the study as a whole: The specificity and breadth of SARS-CoV-2-reactive T cell receptors after Ad26.COV2.S vaccination were assessed by TCRbeta repertoire sequencing. A total of 32 samples were included in the TCR-sequenced set, comprising some 20 Ad26.COV2.S vaccine recipients, 5 placebo recipients and 8 SARS-CoV-2 convalescent individuals.

TCRbeta CDR3 regions were sequenced with the immunoSEQ Assay. After extraction, genomic DNA underwent amplification by bias-controlled multiplex PCR, followed by high-throughput sequencing. The study's own analysis went as follows. Collapsing and filtering of sequences were performed to quantify the absolute abundance of each unique TCRbeta CDR3 region. T cell fraction was estimated by normalizing TCRbeta template counts to usable DNA, with usable DNA measured through amplification of reference genes found in all nucleated cells. Repertoire TCRs were annotated as SARS-CoV-2-specific by exact matching of V gene, CDR3 amino acid sequence and J gene to a known reactive TCR set. The reference SARS-CoV-2 TCR set was derived from MIRA and filtered for enrichment in COVID-19-positive ImmuneCODE repertoires, a step that removed public or cross-reactive TCRs. Using the MIRA antigens, annotated TCRs were further analysed by specific ORF or by position within an ORF. Depth was the summed frequency of annotated unique rearrangements, while breadth was defined as annotated unique rearrangements over total unique productive rearrangements. Group comparisons of TCR breadth used two-sided Wilcoxon rank-sum tests. The table was pulled from immuneACCESS by TCRdb, which kept in-frame rearrangements only. Such tables lose some clones; where checked, under half of the loss comes from unresolved V genes, and the rest has no known cause. V, J and clone size are taken as reported in that table, and D and trimming were inferred from the DNA itself. The sample table records under 150,000 clones; 86% of these occur just once. The ten largest clones represent 5% of the sample.

What the time point label conveys for this sample: individuals recovered from natural SARS-CoV-2 infection. Results and caveats for the whole study, not just this receptor: After vaccination, substantial breadth of spike-specific CD8+ and CD4+ T cell responses was reported. Vaccine and placebo recipients had similar non-spike TCR breadth, a finding consistent with the vaccine containing only spike. Compared with placebo recipients, Ad26.COV2.S recipients showed higher spike-specific TCR breadth (P = 0.0014). The authors noted that total T cell responses may have been underestimated by the TCR breadth and depth analyses.

The TCR was taken from a human donor who had recovered from COVID-19. Sequencing was performed on peripheral blood, taken after recovery from COVID-19.

The nucleotide sequence is TGTGCCAGCAGCTTTTCAATACAAACAGGGTTAATCGGTGAAAAACTGTTTTTT. Its translation reads: CASSFSIQTGLIGEKLFF. The chain was built from TRBV7-2 and TRBJ1-4; matching of 6 bases hints at TRBD1 as the D gene. The germline V gene encodes CDR1 SGHTA and CDR2 FQGNSA. V lost 3 bases and J lost 7 bases; the stretch between them is 24 bases long. Its CDR3 holds 18 amino acids, cysteine through phenylalanine. Kept here is only the CDR3 DNA, which spans 54 bases and is read in frame from base 1.